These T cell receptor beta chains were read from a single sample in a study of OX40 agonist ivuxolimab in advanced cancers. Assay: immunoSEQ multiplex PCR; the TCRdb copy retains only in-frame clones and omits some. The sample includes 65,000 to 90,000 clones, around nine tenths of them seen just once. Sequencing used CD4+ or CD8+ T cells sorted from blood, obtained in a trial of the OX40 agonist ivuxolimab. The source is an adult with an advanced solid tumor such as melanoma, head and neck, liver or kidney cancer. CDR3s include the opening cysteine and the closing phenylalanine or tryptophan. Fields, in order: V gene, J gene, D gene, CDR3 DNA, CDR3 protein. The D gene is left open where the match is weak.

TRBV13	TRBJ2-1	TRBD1	TGTGCCACGACGGACAGGGCCTATGAGCAGTTCTTC	CATTDRAYEQFF
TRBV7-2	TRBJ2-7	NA	TGTGCCAGCAGCGCACCGACGAAATCAGGGGCTCACTACGAGCAGTACTTC	CASSAPTKSGAHYEQYF
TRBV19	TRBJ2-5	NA	TGTGCCAGTAGTAAAAGACAGGAATACCAAGAGACCCAGTACTTC	CASSKRQEYQETQYF
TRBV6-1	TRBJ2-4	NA	TGTGCCAGCAGTTCAATCCGGGACACTGAAAACATTCAGTACTTC	CASSSIRDTENIQYF
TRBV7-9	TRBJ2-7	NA	TGTGCCAGCAGCTTAGCGGCAACCTACGAGCAGTACTTC	CASSLAATYEQYF
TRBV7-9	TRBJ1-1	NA	TGTGCCAGCAGCTTGCCGCCAGGGGCTGACACTGAAGCTTTCTTT	CASSLPPGADTEAFF
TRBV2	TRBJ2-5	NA	TGTGCCAGCAGTGAATCTGGGTTCCATGTCCAAGAGACCCAGTACTTC	CASSESGFHVQETQYF
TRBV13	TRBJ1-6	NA	TGTGCCAGCAGCAACGGACCCGGGAAGAGCCCCCTCCACTTT	CASSNGPGKSPLHF
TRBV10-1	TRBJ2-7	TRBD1	TGCGCCAGCAGTGAAGCTAGGGACAGGTGTTTGAACGAGCAGTACTTC	CASSEARDRCLNEQYF
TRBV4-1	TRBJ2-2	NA	TGCGCCAGCACCAACAGTAAAACCGGGGAGCTGTTTTTT	CASTNSKTGELFF
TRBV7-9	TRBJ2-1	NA	TGTGCCAGCAGCTCCGCCGGCGGGGGCAAAGACAATGAGCAGTTCTTC	CASSSAGGGKDNEQFF
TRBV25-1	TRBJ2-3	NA	TGTGCCAGCAGTGTACTCTGGGATACGCAGTATTTT	CASSVLWDTQYF